Below are 8 T cell receptor beta chains sequenced from a single sample in a study of T cell responses to AZD1222 COVID-19 vaccine. The repertoire was sequenced with immunoSEQ multiplex PCR; TCRdb's copy has only in-frame clones and lacks some. This table holds nearly 110,000 clones, around 90% found once. Specimen: peripheral blood, collected on day 0 of AZD1222 vaccination. Receptors originate from an adult in good health.

The chain carries TRBV3-1 (or the pseudogene TRBV3-2) and TRBJ1-3; D uncertain. The CDR3 consists of 15 residues. CDR1 LGHDT and CDR2 YNNKEL come from the germline V gene (reference sequence). The V end was cut by 0 bases, the J end by 2 bases, with 8 bases between. CDR3 sequence reads: CASSQEPTAGNTIYF. The CDR3 DNA sequence: TGTGCCAGCAGCCAAGAACCCACTGCTGGAAACACCATATATTTT.

The chain couples TRBV4-1 to TRBJ2-7, with 7 bases identical to TRBD1. V lost 4 bases and J lost 5; bases outside the gene matches: 20. The CDR3 covers 18 residues. Per the germline V gene, CDR1 is MGHRA and CDR2 is YSYEKL. CDR3 amino acids: CASSPGRQGDWESDEQYF. CDR3 sequence (DNA): TGCGCCAGCAGCCCTGGGAGACAGGGTGATTGGGAAAGCGACGAGCAGTACTTC.

The gene calls are TRBV12-3 or TRBV12-4 and TRBJ1-1; D might be TRBD1 (5 bases). V was pared by 6 bases and J by 4 bases, with 9 bases between. This CDR3 is 12 amino acids long. The CDR3 loop reads CASRRGFTEAFF. CDR3 coding DNA: TGTGCCAGCAGGAGGGGTTTCACTGAAGCTTTCTTT.

This chain uses TRBV5-1 with TRBJ1-6; D is possibly TRBD1 (5 bases). V shed 4 bases and J shed 10 bases, with 15 bases lying between them. This CDR3 contains 14 residues. Germline V gives CDR1 SGHRS, CDR2 YFSETQ. The CDR3 sequence is CASSPGRGDSPLHF. In DNA form, the CDR3 reads TGCGCCAGCAGCCCCGGAAGGGGTGACTCACCCCTCCACTTT.

This rearrangement joins TRBV29-1 to TRBJ1-5; TRBD1 matches 9 bases. Germline loops: CDR1 SQVTM, CDR2 ANQGSEA. V was pared by 5 bases and J by 4 bases, with 6 bases of the junction left unmatched. The CDR3 consists of 14 residues. The CDR3 DNA is TGCAGCGTTTCCGGGACAGGGTTTAATCAGCCCCAGCATTTT. Amino acid sequence: CSVSGTGFNQPQHF.

The chain joins TRBV28 to TRBJ2-7; 9 bases map to TRBD1. Looked up from germline, CDR1 is MDHEN and CDR2 is SYDVKM. This CDR3 has 16 amino acids. V lost 4 bases, J lost 2 bases, and 9 bases stayed unmatched. DNA of the CDR3: TGTGCCAGCAGTTCCCCCCGGGACAGGGACCCCTACGAGCAGTACTTC. Translating it yields CASSSPRDRDPYEQYF.

This sequence joins TRBV9 and TRBJ1-6, with 9 bases lining up with TRBD1. This CDR3 spans 16 amino acids. V dropped 2 bases and J dropped 2; count of bases not matched to a gene: 2. From germline, CDR1 is SGDLS and CDR2 YYNGEE. CDR3 in DNA: TGTGCCAGCAGCGTTGGGGACAGGGCCTATAATTCACCCCTCCACTTT. Residues: CASSVGDRAYNSPLHF.

The chain is built from TRBV6-5 and TRBJ2-2; D is undetermined. The CDR3 covers 13 residues. CDR1 and CDR2 (germline): MNHEY, SVGAGI. Trimming took off 8 bases at V and 0 bases at J, with 7 bases between the two ends. The CDR3 coding sequence is TGTGCCAGCCCCCTCGCGAACACCGGGGAGCTGTTTTTT. Translated: CASPLANTGELFF.